This TCR beta chain was sequenced for a study of beta chain features in type 1 diabetes. Whole-study findings and limits: The naive, central memory and Treg TCRB repertoires showed an apparent similarity that was greater among patients than among healthy donors.

There are 15 residues in the CDR3. Germline CDR1 is MGHRA and CDR2 is YSYEKL. Trimming cost V 0 bases and J 4 bases, with 11 bases left between them. This clone was seen only a few times. Its specificity is unknown. What was sequenced were expressed TCRB transcripts, since all of the isolated RNA had been reverse transcribed. The data were produced by immunoSEQ multiplex PCR, yet TCRdb's version contains in-frame clones alone and is incomplete. Among fewer than 350,000 clones listed, roughly 21% were seen once. The chain combines TRBV4-1 with TRBJ2-3, with D possibly TRBD2 on 5 matching bases. The source of this sequence is a woman aged 18-29 years in good health. Sample: naive CD4+ T cells from blood. CDR3 DNA: TGCGCCAGCAGCCAAGATGGGTCGCGGGCAGATACGCAGTATTTT. This translates into CASSQDGSRADTQYF.